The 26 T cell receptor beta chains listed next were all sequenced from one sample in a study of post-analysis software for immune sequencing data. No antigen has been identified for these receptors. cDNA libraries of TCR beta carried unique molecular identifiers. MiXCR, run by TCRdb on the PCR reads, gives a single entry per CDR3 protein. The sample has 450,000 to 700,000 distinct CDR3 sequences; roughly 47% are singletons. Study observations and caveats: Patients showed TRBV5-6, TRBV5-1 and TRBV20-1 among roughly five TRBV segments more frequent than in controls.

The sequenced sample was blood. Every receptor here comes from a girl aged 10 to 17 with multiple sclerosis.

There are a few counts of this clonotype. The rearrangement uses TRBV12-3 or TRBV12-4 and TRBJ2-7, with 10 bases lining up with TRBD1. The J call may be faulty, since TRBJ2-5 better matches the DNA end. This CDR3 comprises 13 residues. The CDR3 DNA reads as TGTGCCAGCAGTCGGGACAGGGGCAAGACCCAGTACTTC. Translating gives CASSRDRGKTQYF.

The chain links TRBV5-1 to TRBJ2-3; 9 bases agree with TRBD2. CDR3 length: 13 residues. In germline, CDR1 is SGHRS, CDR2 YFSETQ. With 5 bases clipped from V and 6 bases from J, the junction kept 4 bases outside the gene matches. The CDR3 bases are TGCGCCAGCAGGGGGACTAGCATCGATACGCAGTATTTT. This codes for CASRGTSIDTQYF.

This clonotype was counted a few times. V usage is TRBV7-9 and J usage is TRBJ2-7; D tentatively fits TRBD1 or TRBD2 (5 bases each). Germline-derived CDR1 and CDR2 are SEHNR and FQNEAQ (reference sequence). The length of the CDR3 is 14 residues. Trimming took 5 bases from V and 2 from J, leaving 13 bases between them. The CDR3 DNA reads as TGTGCCAGCAGCCGGGACGGCCTCACCTACGAGCAGTACTTC. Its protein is CASSRDGLTYEQYF.

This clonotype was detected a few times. The CDR3 nucleotides are TGTGCCAGCAGTTTAGCGCGTGGAGGGGGGAGCACAGATACGCAGTATTTT. Protein: CASSLARGGGSTDTQYF. The chain couples TRBV12-3 or TRBV12-4 to TRBJ2-3; D might be TRBD1 or TRBD2, each matching 6 bases. The CDR3 covers 17 residues. V was shortened by 0 bases and J by 0 bases, with 13 bases between the two germline ends.

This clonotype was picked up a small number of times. CDR3 DNA sequence: TGCGCCAGCAGCCAAGAAGGCGGGACAGGGGTTCTATACGAGCAGTACTTC. Amino acids: CASSQEGGTGVLYEQYF. The chain employs TRBV4-1 and TRBJ2-7; 10 bases line up with TRBD1. This CDR3 is built from 17 residues. The V and J ends lost 0 bases and 4 bases, in that order; junction bases with no gene match: 9. The germline V gene has CDR1 MGHRA and CDR2 YSYEKL.

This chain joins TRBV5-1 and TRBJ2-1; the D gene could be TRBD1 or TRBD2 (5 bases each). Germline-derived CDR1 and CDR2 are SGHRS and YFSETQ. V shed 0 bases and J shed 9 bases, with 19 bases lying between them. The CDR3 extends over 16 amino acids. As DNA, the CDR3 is TGCGCCAGCAGCTTGGGGATTTGGGGGTCCTTCGGTGAGCAGTTCTTC. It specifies CASSLGIWGSFGEQFF.

The chain's CDR3 is CASSPNQAQETQYF. In DNA, the CDR3 is TGTGCCAGCAGCCCGAATCAGGCCCAAGAGACCCAGTACTTC. The rearrangement links TRBV13 to TRBJ2-5, with no clear D. Germline V gene lookup returns CDR1 PRHDT and CDR2 FYEKMQ (reference sequence). The CDR3 runs to 14 residues. The V end lost 5 bases, the J end lost 1 base, and 11 bases lay between the germline ends.

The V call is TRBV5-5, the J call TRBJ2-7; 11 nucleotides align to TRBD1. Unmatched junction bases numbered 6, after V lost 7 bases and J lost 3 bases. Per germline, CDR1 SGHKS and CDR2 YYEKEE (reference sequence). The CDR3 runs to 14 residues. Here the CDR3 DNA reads TGTGCCAGCGGGGGACAGGGGGATCTCTACGAGCAGTACTTC. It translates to CASGGQGDLYEQYF.

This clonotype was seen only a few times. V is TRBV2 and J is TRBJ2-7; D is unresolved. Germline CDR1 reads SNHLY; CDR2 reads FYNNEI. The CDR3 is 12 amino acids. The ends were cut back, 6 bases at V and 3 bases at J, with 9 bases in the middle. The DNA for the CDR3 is TGTGCCAGCAGCCTTACTTACTACGAGCAGTACTTC. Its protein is CASSLTYYEQYF.

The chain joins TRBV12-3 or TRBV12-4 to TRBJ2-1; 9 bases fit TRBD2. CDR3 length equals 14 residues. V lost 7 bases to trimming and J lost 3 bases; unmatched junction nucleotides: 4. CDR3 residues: CASTRLADYNEQFF. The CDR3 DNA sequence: TGTGCCAGCACTCGACTAGCGGACTACAATGAGCAGTTCTTC.

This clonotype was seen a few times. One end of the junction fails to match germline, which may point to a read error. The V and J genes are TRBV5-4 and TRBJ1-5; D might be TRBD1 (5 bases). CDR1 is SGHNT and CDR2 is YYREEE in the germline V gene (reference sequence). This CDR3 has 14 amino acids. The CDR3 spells CASSLAGIDQPQHF. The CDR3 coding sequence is TGTGCCAGCAGTTTGGCAGGGATCGACCAGCCCCAGCATTTT.

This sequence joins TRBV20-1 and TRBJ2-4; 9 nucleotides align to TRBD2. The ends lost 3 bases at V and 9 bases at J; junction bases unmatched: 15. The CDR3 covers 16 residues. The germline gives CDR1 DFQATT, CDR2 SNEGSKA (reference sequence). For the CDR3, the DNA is TGCAGTGCTAGTATCGGTACGGGCGGGGGGGCCGGCATTCAGTACTTC. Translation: CSASIGTGGGAGIQYF.

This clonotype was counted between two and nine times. In DNA form, the CDR3 reads TGTGCCAGCAGTTTTCAGTCCCAGGGTACCTACGAGCAGTACTTC. Encoded protein: CASSFQSQGTYEQYF. V usage is TRBV12-3 or TRBV12-4 and J usage is TRBJ2-7; D perhaps matches TRBD1 (5 bases). The CDR3 sequence is 15 residues long. V gave up 3 bases and J gave up 2 bases, with 14 bases separating them.

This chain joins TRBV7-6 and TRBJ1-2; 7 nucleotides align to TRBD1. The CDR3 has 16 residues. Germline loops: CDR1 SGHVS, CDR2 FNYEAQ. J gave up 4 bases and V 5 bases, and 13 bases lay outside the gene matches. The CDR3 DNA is TGTGCCAGCAGCCCAGGGCTAAGGGGGCCGAGCTATGGCTACACCTTC. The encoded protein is CASSPGLRGPSYGYTF.

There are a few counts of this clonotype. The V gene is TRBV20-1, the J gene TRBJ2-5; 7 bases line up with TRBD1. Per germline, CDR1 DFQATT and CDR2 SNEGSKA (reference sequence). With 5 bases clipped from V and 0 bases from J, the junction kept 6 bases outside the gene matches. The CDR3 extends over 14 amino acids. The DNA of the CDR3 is TGCAGTGCTGGGGCGACAGGGTACCAAGAGACCCAGTACTTC. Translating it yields CSAGATGYQETQYF.

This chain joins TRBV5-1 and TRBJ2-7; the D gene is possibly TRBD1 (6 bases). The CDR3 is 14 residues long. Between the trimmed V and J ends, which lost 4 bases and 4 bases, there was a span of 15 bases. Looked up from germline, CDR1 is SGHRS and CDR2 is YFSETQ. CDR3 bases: TGCGCCAGCAGCGGACGGGACACGGGATACGAGCAGTACTTC. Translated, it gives CASSGRDTGYEQYF.

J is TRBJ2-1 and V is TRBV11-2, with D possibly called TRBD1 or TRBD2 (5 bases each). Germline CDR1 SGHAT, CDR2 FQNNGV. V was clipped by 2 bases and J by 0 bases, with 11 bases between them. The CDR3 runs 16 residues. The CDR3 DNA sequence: TGTGCCAGCAGCTTAATGGGACCCGACTCCTACAATGAGCAGTTCTTC. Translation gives CASSLMGPDSYNEQFF.

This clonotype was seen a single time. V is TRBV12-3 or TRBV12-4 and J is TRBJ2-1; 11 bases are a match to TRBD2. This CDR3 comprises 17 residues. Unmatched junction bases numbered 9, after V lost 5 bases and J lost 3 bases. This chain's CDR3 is CASSPEGLAVNYNEQFF. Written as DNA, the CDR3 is TGTGCCAGCAGTCCGGAGGGACTAGCGGTGAACTACAATGAGCAGTTCTTC.

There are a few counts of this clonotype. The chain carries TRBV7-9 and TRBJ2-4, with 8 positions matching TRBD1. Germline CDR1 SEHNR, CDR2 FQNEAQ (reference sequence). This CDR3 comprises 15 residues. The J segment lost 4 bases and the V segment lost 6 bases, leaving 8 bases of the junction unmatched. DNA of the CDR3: TGTGCCAGCAGTTTCCCCGGGACAGGAAAAAACATTCAGTACTTC. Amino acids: CASSFPGTGKNIQYF.

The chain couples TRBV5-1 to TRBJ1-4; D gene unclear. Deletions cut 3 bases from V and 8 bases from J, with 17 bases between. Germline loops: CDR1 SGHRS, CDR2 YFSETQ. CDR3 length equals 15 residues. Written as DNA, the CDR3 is TGCGCCAGCAGCTCCGGAGGAACGATCGGGGAAAAACTGTTTTTT. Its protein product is CASSSGGTIGEKLFF. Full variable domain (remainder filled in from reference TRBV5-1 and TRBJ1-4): KAGVTQTPRYLIKTRGQQVTLSCSPISGHRSVSWYQQTPGQGLQFLFEYFSETQRNKGNFPGRFSGRQFSNSRSEMNVSTLELGDSALYLCASSSGGTIGEKLFFGSGTQLSVL.

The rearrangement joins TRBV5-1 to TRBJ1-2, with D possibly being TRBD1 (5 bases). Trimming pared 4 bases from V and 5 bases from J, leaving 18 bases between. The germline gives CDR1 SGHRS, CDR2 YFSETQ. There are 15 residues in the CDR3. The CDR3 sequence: CASSGISTASYGYTF. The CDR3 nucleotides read TGCGCCAGCAGCGGAATCTCGACAGCTTCATATGGCTACACCTTC.

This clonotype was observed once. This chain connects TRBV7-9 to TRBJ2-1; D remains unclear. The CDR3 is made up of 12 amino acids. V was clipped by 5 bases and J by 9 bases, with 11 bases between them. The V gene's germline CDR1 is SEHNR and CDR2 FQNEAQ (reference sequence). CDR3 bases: TGTGCCAGCAGCGTTGGGTTCGGTGAGCAGTTCTTC. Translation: CASSVGFGEQFF.

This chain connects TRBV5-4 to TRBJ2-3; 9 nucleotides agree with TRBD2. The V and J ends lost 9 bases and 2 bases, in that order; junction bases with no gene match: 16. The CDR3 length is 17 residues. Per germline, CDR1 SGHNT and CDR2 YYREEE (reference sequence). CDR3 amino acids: CAIKGEERGVVTDTQYF. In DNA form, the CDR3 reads TGTGCCATCAAGGGGGAGGAGCGGGGGGTTGTCACAGATACGCAGTATTTT.

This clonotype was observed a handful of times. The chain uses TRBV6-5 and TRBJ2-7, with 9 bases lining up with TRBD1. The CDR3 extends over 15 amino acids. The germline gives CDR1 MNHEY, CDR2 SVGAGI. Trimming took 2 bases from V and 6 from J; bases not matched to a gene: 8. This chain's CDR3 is CASSYVGTGSSEQYF. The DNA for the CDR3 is TGTGCCAGCAGTTACGTAGGGACAGGGTCATCCGAGCAGTACTTC.

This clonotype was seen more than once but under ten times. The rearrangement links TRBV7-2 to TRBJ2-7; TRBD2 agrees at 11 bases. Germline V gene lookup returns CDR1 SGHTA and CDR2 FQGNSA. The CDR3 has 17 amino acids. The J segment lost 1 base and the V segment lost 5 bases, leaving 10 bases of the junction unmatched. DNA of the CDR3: TGTGCCAGCAGCCCCAGATCTAGCGGGGGGTATTCCTACGAGCAGTACTTC. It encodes CASSPRSSGGYSYEQYF.

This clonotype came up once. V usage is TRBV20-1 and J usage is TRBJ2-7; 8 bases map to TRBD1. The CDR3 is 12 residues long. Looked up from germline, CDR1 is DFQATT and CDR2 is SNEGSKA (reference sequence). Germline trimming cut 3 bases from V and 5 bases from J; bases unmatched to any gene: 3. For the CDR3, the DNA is TGCAGTGCTAGGGACAGGGACCACGAGCAGTACTTC. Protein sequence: CSARDRDHEQYF.